Listed below are T cell receptor beta chains from one sample, sequenced in a study of identifying expanded T cells in peripheral blood. Measured with immunoSEQ multiplex PCR; TCRdb has only the in-frame clones, and not every one. This sample yields approximately 110,000 clones, of which roughly 90% are seen a single time; 8.4% belongs to the top ten. Sequencing input: blood. These receptors originate from a person aged 18 to 70 in good health. CDR3s include the opening cysteine and the closing phenylalanine or tryptophan. The D gene is left open where the match is weak. Rows may omit the clone size; those that give it use once, few, many or a size class.

j_call d_call v_call clone_size cdr3_aa cdr3_nt
TRBJ2-5 . TRBV19 . CASSPPWGETQYF TGTGCCAGTAGTCCGCCATGGGGAGAGACCCAGTACTTC
TRBJ2-1 TRBD2 TRBV6-5 . CASSWTSGRVNEQFF TGTGCCAGCAGTTGGACTAGCGGGAGGGTCAATGAGCAGTTCTTC
TRBJ2-4 TRBD1 TRBV7-2 . CASSLVGTGGAYIQYF TGTGCCAGCAGCTTAGTCGGGACAGGGGGCGCGTACATTCAGTACTTC
TRBJ2-4 . TRBV11-3 . CASSFFETRGPSKNIQYF TGTGCCAGCAGCTTTTTTGAAACCAGGGGACCCTCCAAAAACATTCAGTACTTC
TRBJ1-3 . TRBV6-6 . CATGTPLSSGNTIYF TGTGCCACAGGGACCCCTCTCAGCTCTGGAAACACCATATATTTT
TRBJ1-5 . TRBV28 few CASRAGDDNQPQHF TGTGCCAGCAGGGCCGGGGACGACAATCAGCCCCAGCATTTT
TRBJ1-4 TRBD1 TRBV2 . CASSADRVNEKLFF TGTGCCAGCAGCGCGGACAGGGTAAATGAAAAACTGTTTTTT
TRBJ2-7 . TRBV25-1 . CASSEAPGWAHEQYF TGTGCCAGCAGTGAAGCCCCAGGCTGGGCACACGAGCAGTACTTC
TRBJ2-2 . TRBV4-3 . CASSQERGTGELFF TGCGCCAGCAGCCAAGAACGGGGGACCGGGGAGCTGTTTTTT
TRBJ1-1 TRBD1 TRBV6-1 . CASSTHRGLFEAFF TGTGCCAGCAGTACCCACAGGGGACTCTTCGAAGCTTTCTTT
TRBJ1-5 . TRBV7-9 . CASSLASNQPQHF TGTGCCAGCAGCTTAGCTAGCAATCAGCCCCAGCATTTT
TRBJ1-5 . TRBV18 . CASSPYVWTENQPQHF TGTGCCAGCTCACCGTACGTCTGGACAGAAAATCAGCCCCAGCATTTT
TRBJ2-7 . TRBV7-8 . CASSRGPYEQYF TGTGCCAGCAGCAGAGGGCCCTACGAGCAGTACTTC
TRBJ1-5 . TRBV6-6 . CASSYSQGMDQPQHF TGTGCCAGCAGTTACTCTCAGGGGATGGATCAGCCCCAGCATTTT
TRBJ2-4 TRBD1 TRBV15 . CATSRAGQQAKNIQYF TGTGCCACCAGCAGAGCGGGACAGCAAGCCAAAAACATTCAGTACTTC
TRBJ1-5 . TRBV28 . CASSSPRIKNLSNQPQHF TGTGCCAGCAGTTCCCCGCGAATAAAGAATCTTAGCAATCAGCCCCAGCATTTT
TRBJ1-4 . TRBV28 . CASSSWAGLTNEKLFF TGTGCCAGCAGCTCCTGGGCCGGCCTTACTAATGAAAAACTGTTTTTT
TRBJ2-1 TRBD2 TRBV4-1 . CASSQEGLAWNEQFF TGCGCCAGCAGCCAAGAGGGACTAGCGTGGAATGAGCAGTTCTTC
TRBJ2-3 . TRBV10-3 . CAISATGGTDTQYF TGTGCCATCAGCGCCACCGGGGGCACAGATACGCAGTATTTT
TRBJ1-1 . TRBV2 few CASSGEGSYTEAFF TGTGCCAGCAGTGGGGAGGGGTCGTATACTGAAGCTTTCTTT
TRBJ2-7 TRBD1 TRBV30 . CAWSASRGWPTYEQYF TGTGCCTGGAGTGCATCCAGGGGGTGGCCAACCTACGAGCAGTACTTC
TRBJ2-1 TRBD2 TRBV29-1 . CSVLAGANNEQFF TGCAGCGTCCTAGCGGGGGCGAACAATGAGCAGTTCTTC
TRBJ1-4 . TRBV21-1 once CASSLPWQGTTNEKLFF TGTGCCAGCAGCCTTCCCTGGCAGGGGACAACTAATGAAAAACTGTTTTTT
TRBJ1-6 . TRBV7-3 . CASSLTQAGAAPLHF TGTGCCAGCAGCTTAACGCAGGCAGGAGCGGCACCCCTCCACTTT
TRBJ1-2 . TRBV5-1 . CASSFNGGYTF TGCGCCAGCAGCTTCAATGGTGGCTACACCTTC
TRBJ2-1 TRBD2 TRBV4-2 few CASSQEGSSGGAYEQFF TGTGCCAGCAGCCAAGAGGGGTCTAGCGGGGGGGCGTATGAGCAGTTCTTC
TRBJ1-4 . TRBV10-3 . CAISESLTNEKLFF TGTGCCATCAGTGAGTCCCTGACGAATGAAAAACTGTTTTTT
TRBJ1-1 TRBD1 TRBV6-6 . CASSDRGATEAFF TGTGCCAGCAGTGACAGGGGTGCCACTGAAGCTTTCTTT
TRBJ1-5 . TRBV19 . CASSISGGADQPQHF TGTGCCAGTAGTATTTCGGGGGGGGCTGATCAGCCCCAGCATTTT
TRBJ2-1 . TRBV19 . CASTLSVSSYNEQFF TGTGCCAGTACTTTGTCCGTTAGCTCCTACAATGAGCAGTTCTTC
TRBJ1-2 . TRBV29-1 . CSVVETGNYGYTF TGCAGCGTTGTAGAAACGGGTAACTATGGCTACACCTTC
TRBJ1-1 . TRBV5-5 . CASSLADEAFF TGTGCCAGCAGCTTGGCCGATGAAGCTTTCTTT
TRBJ2-5 TRBD1 TRBV19 . CASSTSGTGEETQYF TGTGCCAGTAGCACATCCGGGACAGGGGAAGAGACCCAGTACTTC
TRBJ2-2 . TRBV30 . CAWIRAGELFF TGTGCCTGGATCAGGGCCGGGGAGCTGTTTTTT
TRBJ2-3 . TRBV4-2 once CASSQQGKDTQYF TGTGCCAGCAGCCAACAGGGGAAAGATACGCAGTATTTT
TRBJ2-1 . TRBV7-3 once CASSQNGEQFF TGTGCCAGCAGCCAGAATGGGGAGCAGTTCTTC
TRBJ2-2 TRBD2 TRBV14 . CASRVTGLAGSGELFF TGTGCCAGCAGGGTTACCGGACTAGCGGGGTCCGGGGAGCTGTTTTTT
TRBJ1-1 . TRBV4-3 . CASSQDGGMNTEAFF TGCGCCAGCAGCCAAGATGGGGGCATGAACACTGAAGCTTTCTTT
TRBJ2-6 TRBD1 TRBV6-5 . CASSSHRGRGANVLTF TGTGCCAGCAGTTCACACAGGGGGCGTGGGGCCAACGTCCTGACTTTC
TRBJ1-6 . TRBV11-2 . CASSSGLSTSSNSPLHF TGTGCCAGCAGCTCAGGACTTTCAACATCATCAAATTCACCCCTCCACTTT
TRBJ2-5 TRBD2 TRBV19 . CASSIDVAGAQETQYF TGTGCCAGTAGTATAGACGTAGCGGGGGCCCAAGAGACCCAGTACTTC
TRBJ1-2 . TRBV11-2 . CASSLSGTPYGYTF TGTGCCAGCAGCTTAAGTGGGACACCCTATGGCTACACCTTC
TRBJ2-5 TRBD2 TRBV5-4 . CASSLRLAGARETQYF TGTGCCAGCAGCTTAAGACTAGCGGGGGCGAGGGAGACCCAGTACTTC